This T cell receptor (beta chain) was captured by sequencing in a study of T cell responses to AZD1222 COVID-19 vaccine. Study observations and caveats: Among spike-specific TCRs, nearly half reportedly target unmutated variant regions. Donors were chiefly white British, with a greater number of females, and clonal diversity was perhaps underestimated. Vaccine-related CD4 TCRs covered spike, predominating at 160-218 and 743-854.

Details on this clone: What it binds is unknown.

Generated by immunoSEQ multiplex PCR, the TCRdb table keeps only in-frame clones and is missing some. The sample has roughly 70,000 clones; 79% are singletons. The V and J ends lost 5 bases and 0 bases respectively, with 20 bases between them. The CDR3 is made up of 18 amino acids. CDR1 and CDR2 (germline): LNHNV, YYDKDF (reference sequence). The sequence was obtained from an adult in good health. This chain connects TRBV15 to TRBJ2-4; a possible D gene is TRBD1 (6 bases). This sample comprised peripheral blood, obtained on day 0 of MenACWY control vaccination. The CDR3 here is CATSDTGLGLGAKNIQYF. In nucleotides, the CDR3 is TGTGCCACCAGCGACACAGGGCTGGGATTGGGAGCCAAAAACATTCAGTACTTC.